These T cell receptor beta chains were read from a single sample in a study of cytomegalovirus exposure and HLA in healthy donors. Clones were sequenced by immunoSEQ multiplex PCR, and TCRdb holds only the in-frame ones, with some missing. The sample holds 50,000 to 55,000 clones, about 70% seen once. Specimen: PBMCs. The receptors derive from a woman between 50 and 59 years old in good health and CMV-seropositive. CDR3s leave out the opening cysteine and the closing phenylalanine or tryptophan. Each record gives: V gene, J gene, clone size, CDR3 protein. Expanded clones are given a class, and other clones once, few, many or no size at all.

v_gene: TRBV4-1; j_gene: TRBJ2-5; abundance: -; CDR3aa: ASSRGTTNQETQY
v_gene: TRBV7-2; j_gene: TRBJ1-1; abundance: few; CDR3aa: ASSQLPGQGSEAF
v_gene: TRBV5-1; j_gene: TRBJ2-3; abundance: -; CDR3aa: ASSWTRSSTDTQY
v_gene: TRBV9; j_gene: TRBJ2-2; abundance: few; CDR3aa: ASSVGLGTSGELF
v_gene: TRBV29-1; j_gene: TRBJ2-2; abundance: -; CDR3aa: SASHGREVTGELF
v_gene: TRBV7-3; j_gene: TRBJ2-1; abundance: few; CDR3aa: ASSRGQGTYNEQF
v_gene: TRBV28; j_gene: TRBJ1-1; abundance: -; CDR3aa: ASSWTMNTEAF
v_gene: TRBV30; j_gene: TRBJ1-1; abundance: -; CDR3aa: AWAGTGNTEAF
v_gene: TRBV7-7; j_gene: TRBJ2-3; abundance: -; CDR3aa: ASSFSGGADTQY
v_gene: TRBV28; j_gene: TRBJ1-2; abundance: -; CDR3aa: ASSSHRGAILNYGYT
v_gene: TRBV5-5; j_gene: TRBJ1-5; abundance: few; CDR3aa: ASSLNERQGLSEQPQH
v_gene: TRBV10-1; j_gene: TRBJ1-5; abundance: -; CDR3aa: ASSAPHLRDRKSNQPQH
v_gene: TRBV5-1; j_gene: TRBJ1-2; abundance: -; CDR3aa: ASSWGQGADYGYT
v_gene: TRBV15; j_gene: TRBJ2-7; abundance: -; CDR3aa: ATSRAGTGDAEQY
v_gene: TRBV29-1; j_gene: TRBJ2-3; abundance: few; CDR3aa: SVAGSRGAGGDTDTQY
v_gene: TRBV29-1; j_gene: TRBJ2-5; abundance: -; CDR3aa: SGGGGQGAWETQY
v_gene: TRBV5-5; j_gene: TRBJ2-1; abundance: few; CDR3aa: ASSFSEQGRNEQF
v_gene: TRBV19; j_gene: TRBJ1-5; abundance: medium-sized; CDR3aa: ASSTGDRYQPQH
v_gene: TRBV5-6; j_gene: TRBJ2-7; abundance: -; CDR3aa: ASSLAITGIEQY
v_gene: TRBV28; j_gene: TRBJ2-2; abundance: -; CDR3aa: ASSLAGAHTGELF
v_gene: TRBV6-6; j_gene: TRBJ1-2; abundance: -; CDR3aa: ASSYGGDYGYT
v_gene: TRBV27; j_gene: TRBJ2-7; abundance: once; CDR3aa: ASSLSENGAYEQY
v_gene: TRBV21-1; j_gene: TRBJ1-6; abundance: -; CDR3aa: ASSLSSLALARGSYNSPLH
v_gene: TRBV19; j_gene: TRBJ2-3; abundance: -; CDR3aa: ASARGVTGDTQY
v_gene: TRBV11-1; j_gene: TRBJ1-2; abundance: -; CDR3aa: ASSLRRGAGYT
v_gene: TRBV7-9; j_gene: TRBJ1-1; abundance: few; CDR3aa: ASSQETGTNTEAF
v_gene: TRBV5-4; j_gene: TRBJ1-2; abundance: few; CDR3aa: ASSLAGGLGQGGYT
v_gene: TRBV2; j_gene: TRBJ2-1; abundance: -; CDR3aa: ASSPFSVYNEQF
v_gene: TRBV5-4; j_gene: TRBJ2-3; abundance: -; CDR3aa: ASSFSRELTRGNTQY
v_gene: TRBV27; j_gene: TRBJ1-3; abundance: -; CDR3aa: ASRRDYATGNTIY
v_gene: TRBV20-1; j_gene: TRBJ2-1; abundance: -; CDR3aa: SARGGNEQF
v_gene: TRBV25-1; j_gene: TRBJ2-6; abundance: -; CDR3aa: ASSPTGEGFSGANVLT
v_gene: TRBV18; j_gene: TRBJ2-3; abundance: -; CDR3aa: ASSRQGLETDTQY
v_gene: TRBV7-2; j_gene: TRBJ2-2; abundance: -; CDR3aa: ASSLPGTVTGELF
v_gene: TRBV27; j_gene: TRBJ2-1; abundance: -; CDR3aa: ASRRGGGRYNEQF
v_gene: TRBV5-1; j_gene: TRBJ2-3; abundance: -; CDR3aa: ASRFPGGSTDTQY
v_gene: TRBV9; j_gene: TRBJ1-5; abundance: -; CDR3aa: ASSTGTGGLPQH